This TCR beta chain was captured by sequencing in a study of blood T cell repertoires in COVID-19. For the study at large: Material from acute and convalescent COVID-19 was sourced from the United States, Italy and Spain.

The authors' processing: Amplification of reference gene primers provided the estimated nucleated cell counts. Sequencing was performed with immunoSEQ multiplex PCR; in TCRdb, only in-frame clones are kept and a portion is missing. The V and J calls and clone size were taken over from that table, and D and trimming were inferred from the DNA. This table holds 160,000 or so clones, about nine tenths found once. On this clone itself: In the same sample, other DNA sequences code for this CDR3.

In germline, CDR1 is LGHNA, CDR2 YSLEER. This CDR3 is 15 amino acids long. Trimming removed 0 bases from V and 5 bases from J; junction bases left unmatched: 4. This receptor was obtained from a woman between 65 and 79 years old with acute or convalescent COVID-19. Sequenced material: peripheral blood. V usage is TRBV4-3 and J usage is TRBJ1-5, with 7 bases that match TRBD1. The CDR3 is CASSQDGQGDQPQHF. Here the CDR3 DNA reads TGCGCCAGCAGCCAAGATGGGCAGGGGGATCAGCCCCAGCATTTT.